The 20 T cell receptor beta chains presented below share a single source sample, sequenced in a study of beta chain features in type 1 diabetes. cDNA synthesis used the whole RNA isolate, giving expressed TCRB sequences. The protocol was immunoSEQ multiplex PCR, while the TCRdb copy is restricted to in-frame clones and leaves out a portion. The table lists about 130,000 clones, 9.2% of them singletons, with about 0.66% in the top ten. What was sequenced was central memory CD4+ T cells from blood. The source is a man between 18 and 35 years old in good health.

CDR3 nucleotide sequence: TGTGCCAGCAGCGCGATACTAGCGGGGGAGACCACAGATACGCAGTATTTT. Amino acids: CASSAILAGETTDTQYF. The genes are TRBV5-6 and TRBJ2-3; 11 nucleotides line up with TRBD2. Per germline, CDR1 SGHDT and CDR2 YYEEEE. This CDR3 region has 17 residues. V lost 4 bases and J lost 2; bases outside the gene matches: 9. Drawing the rest from reference TRBV5-6 and TRBJ2-3, the complete variable domain is DAGVTQSPTHLIKTRGQQVTLRCSPKSGHDTVSWYQQALGQGPQFIFQYYEEEERQRGNFPDRFSGHQFPNYSSELNVNALLLGDSALYLCASSAILAGETTDTQYFGPGTRLTVL.

This clone was detected a few times. This chain links TRBV11-2 with TRBJ2-5; 12 bases agree with TRBD1. CDR3 size: 16 residues. J was trimmed by 1 base and V by 5 bases; bases with no gene match: 5. Germline V gene sequence: CDR1 SGHAT, CDR2 FQNNGV. The CDR3 region is CASSLGTGGAQETQYF. The CDR3 coding sequence is TGTGCCAGCAGCCTCGGGACAGGGGGCGCCCAAGAGACCCAGTACTTC.

The chain joins TRBV4-3 to TRBJ2-3; D is unclear. This CDR3 region has 14 residues. Germline V gene data show CDR1 as LGHNA and CDR2 as YSLEER. The V end lost 0 bases, the J end lost 5 bases, and 9 bases lay between the germline ends. The CDR3 nucleotides are TGCGCCAGCAGCCAAGACACCGCAGAAGATACGCAGTATTTT. Protein sequence: CASSQDTAEDTQYF.

This clone was detected many times. The V call is TRBV4-1, the J call TRBJ2-1; the match to TRBD1 covers 9 bases. V gave up 3 bases and J gave up 8 bases; unmatched junction bases: 11. CDR3 length: 16 amino acids. CDR1 is MGHRA and CDR2 is YSYEKL in the germline V gene. The DNA of the CDR3 is TGCGCCAGCAGCCACCTTTCGACAGGGGGTCTTGATGAGCAGTTCTTC. Protein sequence: CASSHLSTGGLDEQFF.

This clone came up many times. The V and J genes are TRBV30 and TRBJ1-4, with D unclear. Germline-derived CDR1 and CDR2 are GTSNPN and SVGIG (reference sequence). The CDR3 has 12 residues. V gave up 4 bases and J gave up 8 bases, with 11 bases separating them. The DNA for the CDR3 is TGTGCCTGGAAAGAGGTCGGGGAAAAACTGTTTTTT. This sequence encodes CAWKEVGEKLFF.

The chain links TRBV4-3 to TRBJ2-3; no clear D. In germline, CDR1 is LGHNA, CDR2 YSLEER. V lost 0 bases and J lost 6, with 10 bases in between. The CDR3 runs 14 residues. CDR3 loop: CASSQDLIGDTQYF. DNA of the CDR3: TGCGCCAGCAGCCAAGATTTAATCGGGGATACGCAGTATTTT.

The sample holds a few counts of this clone. The chain employs TRBV6-5 and TRBJ2-3, with 7 bases that match TRBD1. The CDR3 has 14 residues. Unmatched junction bases numbered 5, after V lost 6 bases and J lost 2 bases. CDR1 and CDR2 (germline): MNHEY, SVGAGI. Here the CDR3 reads CASSLGQNTDTQYF. CDR3 sequence (DNA): TGTGCCAGCAGCTTGGGACAGAACACAGATACGCAGTATTTT.

This clone was detected only a few times. The V gene is TRBV27, the J gene TRBJ1-1, with D perhaps matching TRBD1 (5 bases). Trimming cost V 0 bases and J 5 bases, with 10 bases left between them. Germline assignment: CDR1 MNHEY and CDR2 SMNVEV (reference sequence). The CDR3 consists of 14 residues. The CDR3 loop reads CASSLSGVRTEAFF. Here the CDR3 DNA reads TGTGCCAGCAGTTTATCAGGGGTAAGGACTGAAGCTTTCTTT.

This clone was observed a few times. V gene TRBV19 combines with J gene TRBJ2-3; TRBD2 matches 11 bases. V dropped 6 bases and J dropped 0; count of bases not matched to a gene: 2. The CDR3 has 15 residues. Germline V gene sequence: CDR1 LNHDA, CDR2 SQIVND (reference sequence). Here the CDR3 DNA reads TGTGCCAGTAGGCTAGCGGGGGGTAGCACAGATACGCAGTATTTT. It translates to CASRLAGGSTDTQYF.

The V and J genes are TRBV9 and TRBJ1-2; D ambiguous. This CDR3 is built from 13 residues. Germline V CDR1 and CDR2: SGDLS, YYNGEE. Trimming cost V 6 bases and J 4 bases, with 13 bases left between them. The CDR3 reads CASTGVGGYGYTF. CDR3 DNA sequence: TGTGCCAGCACCGGGGTCGGCGGCTATGGCTACACCTTC.

J is TRBJ2-2 and V is TRBV7-7, with TRBD2 identical over 8 bases. There are 17 residues in the CDR3. Trimming at V came to 2 bases and at J to 6 bases, leaving 11 bases not matched to a gene. Germline V gene data show CDR1 as SSHAT and CDR2 as FNYEAQ (reference sequence). The chain's CDR3 is CASSLSLAGGMAGELFF. In nucleotides, the CDR3 is TGTGCCAGCAGCTTAAGTCTCGCGGGGGGTATGGCCGGGGAGCTGTTTTTT.

This clone has a handful of counts. V is TRBV18 and J is TRBJ2-3; 9 bases are a match to TRBD1. The CDR3 is made up of 14 amino acids. Losses at the gene ends were 2 bases for V and 7 bases for J; bases not matched to a gene: 4. CDR1 KGHSH and CDR2 LQKENI come from the germline V gene. The CDR3 sequence: CASSPGQGLYTQYF. The CDR3 DNA reads as TGTGCCAGCTCACCAGGACAGGGGTTGTATACGCAGTATTTT.

This clone appeared a few times. The rearrangement joins TRBV7-6 to TRBJ1-5; D perhaps matches TRBD1 (5 bases). V dropped 1 base and J dropped 3 bases, with 10 bases sitting between them. The CDR3 totals 15 residues. Germline CDR1 is SGHVS and CDR2 is FNYEAQ. The DNA of the CDR3 is TGTGCCAGCAGCTTAGGGACATCTAACAATCAGCCCCAGCATTTT. Translated, it gives CASSLGTSNNQPQHF.

Points on this clone: The sample has other DNA sequences that encode this CDR3 too. The chain employs TRBV18 and TRBJ1-2; the D gene is possibly TRBD1 (6 bases). In germline, CDR1 is KGHSH, CDR2 LQKENI. This CDR3 has 14 amino acids. V lost 3 bases and J lost 5, with 13 bases in between. CDR3 in amino acids: CASSPDSLRYGYTF. In DNA form, the CDR3 reads TGTGCCAGCTCACCGGACAGCCTGCGGTATGGCTACACCTTC.

This clone was counted at least ten times. The V gene is TRBV14, the J gene TRBJ1-2; TRBD1 might be the D (5 bases). The CDR3 extends over 13 amino acids. Germline values: CDR1 SGHDN, CDR2 FVKESK. Trimming pared 5 bases from V and 5 bases from J, leaving 12 bases between. Here the CDR3 DNA reads TGTGCCAGCAGCTTTCGGGGGGTTTATGGCTACACCTTC. This gives the protein CASSFRGVYGYTF. The complete variable domain, with remaining parts taken from reference TRBV14 and TRBJ1-2, reads EAGVTQFPSHSVIEKGQTVTLRCDPISGHDNLYWYRRVMGKEIKFLLHFVKESKQDESGMPNNRFLAERTGGTYSTLKVQPAELEDSGVYFCASSFRGVYGYTFGSGTRLTVV.

V gene TRBV5-6 combines with J gene TRBJ2-3; TRBD1 matches 8 bases. CDR3 length: 14 amino acids. Trimming took 2 bases from V and 4 from J; bases not matched to a gene: 3. Germline V lookup: CDR1 SGHDT, CDR2 YYEEEE. CDR3 nucleotides: TGTGCCAGCAGCTTAGGGGACAGGCCAGATACGCAGTATTTT. It is translated as CASSLGDRPDTQYF.

V is TRBV12-5 and J is TRBJ2-2; TRBD1 aligns across 9 bases. The V gene end was trimmed by 6 bases and the J gene end by 3 bases; junction bases not matched to a gene: 26. Germline V gene data show CDR1 as LGHNT and CDR2 as FRNRAP. There are 22 residues in the CDR3. The CDR3 here is CASGEMKLPGQGFRGDTGELFF. The CDR3 DNA is TGTGCTAGTGGCGAAATGAAACTACCGGGACAGGGATTTAGAGGTGACACCGGGGAGCTGTTTTTT.

This chain uses TRBV5-1 with TRBJ2-1, with 11 bases that match TRBD2. Unmatched junction bases numbered 7, after V lost 4 bases and J lost 7 bases. The CDR3 has 15 amino acids. From germline, CDR1 is SGHRS and CDR2 YFSETQ. CDR3 amino acids: CASSGGLAVGNEQFF. The CDR3 DNA is TGCGCCAGCAGCGGGGGACTAGCGGTAGGGAATGAGCAGTTCTTC.

The rearrangement uses TRBV7-2 and TRBJ2-3; 8 bases line up with TRBD2. V lost 5 bases, J lost 2 bases, and 6 bases stayed unmatched. The CDR3 length is 15 residues. Germline V gene data show CDR1 as SGHTA and CDR2 as FQGNSA. CDR3 sequence: CASSPWRGDTDTQYF. The CDR3 DNA reads TGTGCCAGCAGCCCCTGGCGGGGGGACACAGATACGCAGTATTTT.

This clone was counted between two and nine times. The chain carries TRBV7-2 and TRBJ2-2, with 8 bases lining up with TRBD2. There are 17 residues in the CDR3. Germline trimming cut 1 base from V and 5 bases from J; bases unmatched to any gene: 9. The germline gives CDR1 SGHTA, CDR2 FQGNSA. For the CDR3, the DNA is TGTGCCAGCAGCTTAGGGGGGCTAGCGGGCCGTACCGGGGAGCTGTTTTTT. Translating gives CASSLGGLAGRTGELFF. Drawing the rest from reference TRBV7-2 and TRBJ2-2, the complete variable domain is GAGVSQSPSNKVTEKGKDVELRCDPISGHTALYWYRQSLGQGLEFLIYFQGNSAPDKSGLPSDRFSAERTGGSVSTLTIQRTQQEDSAVYLCASSLGGLAGRTGELFFGEGSRLTVL.